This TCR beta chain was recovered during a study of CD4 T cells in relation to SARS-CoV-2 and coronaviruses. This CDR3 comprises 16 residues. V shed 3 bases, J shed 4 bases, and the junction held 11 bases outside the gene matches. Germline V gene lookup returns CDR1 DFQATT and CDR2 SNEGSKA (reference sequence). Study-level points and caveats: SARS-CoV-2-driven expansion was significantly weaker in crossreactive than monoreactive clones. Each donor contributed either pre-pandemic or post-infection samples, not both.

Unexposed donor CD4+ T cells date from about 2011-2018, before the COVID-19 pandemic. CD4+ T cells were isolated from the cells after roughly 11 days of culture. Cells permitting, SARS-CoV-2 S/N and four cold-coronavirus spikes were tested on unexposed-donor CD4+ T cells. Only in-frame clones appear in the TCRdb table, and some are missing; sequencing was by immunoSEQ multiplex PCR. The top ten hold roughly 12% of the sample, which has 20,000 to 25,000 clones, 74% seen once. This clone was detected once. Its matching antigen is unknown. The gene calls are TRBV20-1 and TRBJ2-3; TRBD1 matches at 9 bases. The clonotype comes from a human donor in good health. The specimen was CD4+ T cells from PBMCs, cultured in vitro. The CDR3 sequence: CSASKQRDRVPDTQYF. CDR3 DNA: TGCAGTGCTAGTAAACAAAGGGACAGGGTACCAGATACGCAGTATTTT.